These 5 T cell receptor beta chains were all obtained from the same sample, sequenced in a study of naive and memory T cell subsets. Antigen specificity for these receptors is unknown. Two oligonucleotides, mixed equimolar, formed the beta constant-region primer covering TRBC1 and TRBC2. Ligated cDNA was amplified by four rounds of PCR with nested alpha and beta constant-region primers and SP2. TCRdb called the UMI-ligation and nested PCR reads again in MiXCR, with one record for every CDR3 protein. The sample consists of tens of thousands of distinct CDR3 sequences, approximately 10% of them appearing once. Study-level results: A few larger clonotypes appeared in naive repertoires, especially CD8, possibly memory cells re-expressing CD45RA.

The sample was naive CD4+ T cells from blood. The receptor set was obtained from a human donor in good health.

Comment on this clonotype: This could be a read error, since a much larger clone is one nucleotide away. The chain recombines TRBV7-2 with TRBJ2-3; D unclear. The CDR3 contains 15 residues. Looked up from germline, CDR1 is SGHTA and CDR2 is FQGNSA. The CDR3 protein is CVSSAQHLLTDTQYF. The DNA of the CDR3 is TGTGTCAGCAGCGCCCAGCACTTGCTCACAGATACGCAGTATTTT.

The chain recombines TRBV12-3 or TRBV12-4 with TRBJ2-7, with D possibly TRBD1 on 5 matching bases. This CDR3 contains 14 residues. Between the trimmed V and J ends, which lost 8 bases and 4 bases, there was a span of 18 bases. CDR3 sequence: CASSFLATDYEQYF. In DNA, the CDR3 is TGTGCCAGCTCTTTTTTGGCGACAGATTACGAGCAGTACTTC.

V usage is TRBV12-3 or TRBV12-4 and J usage is TRBJ2-6; D is ambiguous. Trimming took 3 bases from V and 0 from J, leaving 6 bases between them. There are 15 residues in the CDR3. CDR3 DNA sequence: TGTGCCAGCAGTTTCAGAGGCTCTGGGGCCAACGTCCTGACTTTC. Translated: CASSFRGSGANVLTF.

This clonotype came up a few times. The rearrangement joins TRBV3-1 to TRBJ1-5; D is possibly TRBD1 (6 bases). Trimming stripped 4 bases from V and 4 bases from J, with 14 bases between. In germline, CDR1 is LGHDT, CDR2 YNNKEL (reference sequence). The CDR3 runs 15 residues. This CDR3 is CASSPEGGVNQPQHF. Written as DNA, the CDR3 is TGTGCCAGCAGCCCAGAGGGGGGGGTAAATCAGCCCCAGCATTTT.

The J gene is TRBJ1-6, the V gene TRBV7-6; no clear D gene. The CDR3 runs 15 residues. The V gene lost 1 base and the J gene lost 1 base, with 5 bases spanning the gap. Germline V gene data show CDR1 as SGHVS and CDR2 as FNYEAQ. CDR3 residues: CASSLEGSYNSPLHF. The CDR3 bases are TGTGCCAGCAGCTTAGAGGGTTCCTATAATTCACCCCTCCACTTT. The full variable domain, with the rest looked up from reference TRBV7-6 and TRBJ1-6, is GAGVSQSPRYKVTKRGQDVALRCDPISGHVSLYWYRQALGQGPEFLTYFNYEAQQDKSGLPNDRFSAERPEGSISTLTIQRTEQRDSAMYRCASSLEGSYNSPLHFGNGTRLTVT.